The clone carrying this T cell receptor (beta chain) has a count of ten or more. Together with thyroid ultrasound, orbital computed tomography, serum thyroxine and TRAb, clinical symptoms were used for diagnoses. The germline gives CDR1 SGHVS, CDR2 FQNEAQ. The ends were cut back, 4 bases at V and 0 bases at J, with 9 bases in the middle. This CDR3 has 14 amino acids. Authors of the study amplified TCR beta CDR3 regions from RNA transcripts. A set of HTBI primers served as the primers for a first-round RT-PCR of the TCR CDR3. TCRdb reprocessed the multiplex PCR reads with MiXCR, giving one entry per CDR3 protein. The profile shows about 260,000 distinct CDR3 sequences, about 15% of them singletons. This entry is derived from a study of T cells in Graves' hyperthyroidism and ophthalmopathy. Study details: Upon initial diagnosis and before any treatment, peripheral blood was collected.

The rearrangement joins TRBV7-8 to TRBJ1-2; no clear D. The sequence was collected from a woman aged 18-29 years with Graves' ophthalmopathy. Specimen: blood. The CDR3 coding sequence is TGTGCCAGCAGCTCGGACCCCTCTAACTATGGCTACACCTTC. Translation: CASSSDPSNYGYTF.